This T cell receptor (beta chain) was found in a study of blood T cell repertoires in COVID-19. As for the study in general: Both acute and convalescent COVID-19 samples were obtained from the United States, Italy and Spain. PBMCs, B-cell-depleted T cells, or T cells were the source of the cDNA or gDNA that made up the material.

Original processing methods: It was from reference gene primer amplification that nucleated cell counts were estimated. Repertoires were generated with immunoSEQ multiplex PCR, while TCRdb's copy carries only in-frame clones and drops some. V and J calls and clone size are as listed in that table; D and trimming were resolved from the DNA. The sample includes some 190,000 clones, 82% of them seen just once. Trimming cost V 10 bases and J 8 bases, with 12 bases left between them. This CDR3 has 11 amino acids. The germline V gene has CDR1 WSHSY and CDR2 SAAADI. The Seattle patients joined while their infection was active and were tracked longitudinally afterward.

The chain uses TRBV10-2 and TRBJ1-5; D is perhaps TRBD1 (5 bases). Sequencing input: peripheral blood. The receptor was derived from a woman aged 55-70 years with COVID-19, enrolled during active disease. For the CDR3, the DNA is TGCGCCACCGGGGGTTTGGAGCCCCAGCATTTT. It translates to CATGGLEPQHF.